The T cell receptor beta chain described here comes from a study of patients and donors after allogeneic stem cell transplantation (TCRdb year 2020). Receptor libraries were prepared by RT-PCR. Sequencing used a NextSeq 550. The raw public reads went through TCRdb reprocessing: fastp at Q25, MiXCR clone calling, in-frame beta chains kept. Rows are unified per CDR3 protein, each entry keeping the most common DNA and genes. Here the sample has 150,000 to 200,000 distinct CDR3 sequences; roughly 30% occur a single time. About 3% of the sample rests with the top ten. About this clonotype itself: This clone's antigen is unknown. Base qualities are not at hand, and no much larger clone is one base apart.

Trimming removed 4 bases from V and 4 bases from J, leaving 20 bases between the germline ends. CDR1 SGHAT and CDR2 FQNNGV are derived from the germline V gene. The CDR3 starts with the cysteine, ends with the phenylalanine, and has 16 residues. Of all the DNA, just the CDR3 is kept, 48 bases in frame from base 1. This TCR came from a human donor who was either an allogeneic HSCT recipient or a stem cell or donor lymphocyte infusion donor (not recorded which). It is not recorded whose cells these are; they may come from a transplant donor. The chain is assembled from TRBV11-2 and TRBJ2-7; the D gene cannot be resolved reliably. The source material was blood, either unsorted or a sorted T cell fraction (not recorded which). This receptor carries the CDR3 CASSSIGRTSLYEQYF. Read as DNA, the sequence is TGTGCCAGCAGCTCAATAGGACGGACGTCCCTTTACGAGCAGTACTTC.